The rows below give T cell receptor beta chains drawn from one sample of a study of cytomegalovirus exposure and HLA in healthy donors. Sequenced by immunoSEQ multiplex PCR; TCRdb stores in-frame clones only, minus some. The sample shows 55,000 to 85,000 clones, around 78% of them seen only once. Sequencing input: PBMCs. These receptors originate from a man younger than 30 in good health and CMV-seropositive. Both conserved end residues are part of each CDR3. The order of the fields is V gene, D gene, clone size, J gene, CDR3 DNA, CDR3 protein. The D gene is left open where the match is weak. The listing skips clone size in some rows; elsewhere it reads once, few, many or a size class.

TRBV5-4	TRBD1	.	TRBJ1-2	TGTGCCAGCAGCTACGGGACAGCCAGCTATGGCTACACCTTC	CASSYGTASYGYTF
TRBV20-1	.	.	TRBJ2-7	TGCAGTGCTAGAGGCCCTAACGAGCAGTACTTC	CSARGPNEQYF
TRBV30	.	.	TRBJ1-5	TGTGCCTGGAGTGTGCCCCCGGAGCCCCAGCATTTT	CAWSVPPEPQHF
TRBV7-3	TRBD1	.	TRBJ1-1	TGTGCCAGCAGCAACAGGGGATTCACTGAAGCTTTCTTT	CASSNRGFTEAFF
TRBV6-5	.	.	TRBJ2-3	TGTGCCAGCAGTTATAAAGCCGGGTATACAGATACGCAGTATTTT	CASSYKAGYTDTQYF
TRBV2	.	.	TRBJ1-1	TGTGCCAGCAGTGACTCCAGGGGAGGGGCTGAAGCTTTCTTT	CASSDSRGGAEAFF
TRBV5-1	TRBD2	few	TRBJ2-1	TGCGCCAGCGGTAATCGACTAGCGGGGAGGAATGAGCAGTTCTTC	CASGNRLAGRNEQFF
TRBV27	.	.	TRBJ2-7	TGTGCCACCCGTTCAGCCTACGAGCAGTACTTC	CATRSAYEQYF
TRBV30	TRBD1	.	TRBJ1-3	TGTGCCTGGAGTCTGGACAGGGCCATATATTTT	CAWSLDRAIYF
TRBV2	TRBD1	.	TRBJ2-1	TGTGCCAGCAGTGAATCCGGACAGGGGTTCGGTGAGCAGTTCTTC	CASSESGQGFGEQFF
TRBV20-1	TRBD1	once	TRBJ1-1	TGCAGTGCTAGATGGGACAGAGAAGCTTTCTTT	CSARWDREAFF